The sequence of this T cell receptor beta chain was determined in a study of T cell responses to AZD1222 COVID-19 vaccine. Findings of the study overall: Researchers report vaccine-associated CD4 TCRs spanning spike, with dominance at 160-218 and 743-854.

Profiled with immunoSEQ multiplex PCR; TCRdb holds only in-frame clones, not every one. This table has approximately 180,000 clones, around 90% appearing once. As concerns this clone: Its antigen is currently unknown.

This material consisted of peripheral blood, taken on day 0 of AZD1222 vaccination. This sequence originates from an adult in good health.

The CDR3: CASAPGDRGNQPQHF. The DNA of the CDR3 is TGTGCCAGCGCCCCTGGAGACCGGGGCAATCAGCCCCAGCATTTT. The chain has TRBV28 and TRBJ1-5, with unresolved D. The CDR3 extends over 15 amino acids. Germline CDR1 reads MDHEN; CDR2 reads SYDVKM. The germline V and J ends were trimmed by 8 bases and 2 bases, with 16 bases remaining between them.